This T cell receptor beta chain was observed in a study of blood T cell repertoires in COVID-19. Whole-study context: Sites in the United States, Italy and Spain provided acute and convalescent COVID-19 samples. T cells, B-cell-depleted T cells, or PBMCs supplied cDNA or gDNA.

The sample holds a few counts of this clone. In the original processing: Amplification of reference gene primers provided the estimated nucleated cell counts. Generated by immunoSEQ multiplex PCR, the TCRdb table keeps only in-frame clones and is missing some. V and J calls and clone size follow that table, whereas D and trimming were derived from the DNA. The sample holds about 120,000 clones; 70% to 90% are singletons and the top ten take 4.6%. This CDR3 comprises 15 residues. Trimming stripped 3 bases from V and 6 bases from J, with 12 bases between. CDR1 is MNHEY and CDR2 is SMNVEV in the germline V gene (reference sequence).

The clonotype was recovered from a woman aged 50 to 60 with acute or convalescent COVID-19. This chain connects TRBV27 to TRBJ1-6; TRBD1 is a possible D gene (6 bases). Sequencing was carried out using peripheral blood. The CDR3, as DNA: TGTGCCAGCAGTTTCCAGGGGAGTAGTAATTCACCCCTCCACTTT. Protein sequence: CASSFQGSSNSPLHF.